This T cell receptor (beta chain) emerged from a study of blood T cell repertoires in COVID-19. On the study more broadly: Samples came from the United States, Italy and Spain, spanning acute and convalescent COVID-19. T cells, B-cell-depleted T cells, or PBMCs supplied cDNA or gDNA.

As handled by the study authors: Nucleated cell counts were estimated from reference gene primer amplification. Using immunoSEQ multiplex PCR, the repertoire was profiled, and TCRdb retains in-frame clones only, with some absent. The V and J calls and clone size are taken from that table; D and trimming were inferred from the DNA. The table includes fewer than 300,000 clones, approximately 90% detected once. Enrolment of Seattle patients took place during active infection, and they were followed longitudinally. V gave up 1 base and J gave up 6 bases; unmatched junction bases: 2. Germline CDR1 is LNHDA and CDR2 is SQIVND (reference sequence). The CDR3 consists of 13 residues.

The chain combines TRBV19 with TRBJ1-2; 7 bases are a match to TRBD1. This clonotype was sampled from a woman aged 30 to 39 with COVID-19, enrolled during active disease. Sequencing was carried out using peripheral blood. The CDR3 nucleotides read TGTGCCAGTAGTATAGGGACAGGAGATGGCTACACCTTC. Amino acids: CASSIGTGDGYTF.